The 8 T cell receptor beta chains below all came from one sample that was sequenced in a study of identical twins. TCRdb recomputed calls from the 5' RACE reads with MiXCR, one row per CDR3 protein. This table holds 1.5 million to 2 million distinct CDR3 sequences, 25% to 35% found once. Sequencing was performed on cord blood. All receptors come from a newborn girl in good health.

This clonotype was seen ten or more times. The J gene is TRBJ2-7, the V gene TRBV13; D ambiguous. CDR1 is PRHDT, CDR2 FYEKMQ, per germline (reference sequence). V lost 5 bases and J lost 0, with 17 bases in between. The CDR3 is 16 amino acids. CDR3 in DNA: TGTGCCAGCAGCCAGTGGGCACAACCTAGCTCCTACGAGCAGTACTTC. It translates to CASSQWAQPSSYEQYF.

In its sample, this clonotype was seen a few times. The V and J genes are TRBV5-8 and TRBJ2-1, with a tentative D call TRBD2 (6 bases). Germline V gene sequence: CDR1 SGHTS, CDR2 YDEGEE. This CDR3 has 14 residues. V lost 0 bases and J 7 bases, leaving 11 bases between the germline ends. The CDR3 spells CASSLGASVNEQFF. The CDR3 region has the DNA TGTGCCAGCAGCTTGGGTGCTAGCGTAAATGAGCAGTTCTTC.

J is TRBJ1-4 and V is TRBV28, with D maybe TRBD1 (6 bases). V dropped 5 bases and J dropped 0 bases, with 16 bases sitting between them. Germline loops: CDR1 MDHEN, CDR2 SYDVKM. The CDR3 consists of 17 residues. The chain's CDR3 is CASSPPTGTATNEKLFF. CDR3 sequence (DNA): TGTGCCAGCAGTCCCCCGACAGGTACAGCAACTAATGAAAAACTGTTTTTT.

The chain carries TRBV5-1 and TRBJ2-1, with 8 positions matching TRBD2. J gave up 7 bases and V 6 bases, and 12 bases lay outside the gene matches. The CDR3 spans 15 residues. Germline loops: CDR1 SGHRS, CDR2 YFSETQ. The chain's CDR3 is CASISFRGGRNEQFF. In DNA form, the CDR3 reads TGCGCCAGCATTTCTTTCCGGGGGGGCAGAAATGAGCAGTTCTTC.

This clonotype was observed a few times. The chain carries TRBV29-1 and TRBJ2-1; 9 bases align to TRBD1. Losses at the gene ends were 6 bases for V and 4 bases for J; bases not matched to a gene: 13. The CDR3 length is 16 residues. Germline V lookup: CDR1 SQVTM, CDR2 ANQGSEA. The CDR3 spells CSVKDPRTGVYNEQFF. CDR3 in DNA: TGCAGCGTCAAAGATCCTAGGACAGGGGTATACAATGAGCAGTTCTTC.

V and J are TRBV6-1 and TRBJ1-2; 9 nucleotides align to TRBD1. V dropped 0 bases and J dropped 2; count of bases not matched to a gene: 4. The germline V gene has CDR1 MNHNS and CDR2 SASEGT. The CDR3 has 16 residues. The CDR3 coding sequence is TGTGCCAGCAGTGAAGCCCAAGGACAGGGGAACTATGGCTACACCTTC. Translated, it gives CASSEAQGQGNYGYTF.

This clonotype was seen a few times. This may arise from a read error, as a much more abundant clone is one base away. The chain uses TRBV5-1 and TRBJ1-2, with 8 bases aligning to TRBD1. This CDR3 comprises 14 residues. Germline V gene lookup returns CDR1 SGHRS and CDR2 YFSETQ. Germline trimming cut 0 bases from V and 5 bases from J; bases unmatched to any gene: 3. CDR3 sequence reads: CASSLAGGEYGYTF. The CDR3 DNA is TGCGCCAGCAGCTTGGCAGGGGGCGAGTATGGCTACACCTTC. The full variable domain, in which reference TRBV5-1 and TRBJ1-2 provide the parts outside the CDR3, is KAGVTQTPRYLIKTRGQQVTLSCSPISGHRSVSWYQQTPGQGLQFLFEYFSETQRNKGNFPGRFSGRQFSNSRSEMNVSTLELGDSALYLCASSLAGGEYGYTFGSGTRLTVV.

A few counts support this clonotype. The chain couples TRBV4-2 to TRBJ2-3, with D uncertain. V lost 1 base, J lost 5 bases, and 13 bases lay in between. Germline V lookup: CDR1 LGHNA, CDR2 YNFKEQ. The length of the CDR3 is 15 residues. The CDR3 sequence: CASSQGAYGRDTQYF. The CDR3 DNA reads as TGTGCCAGCAGCCAAGGCGCATACGGACGAGATACGCAGTATTTT.